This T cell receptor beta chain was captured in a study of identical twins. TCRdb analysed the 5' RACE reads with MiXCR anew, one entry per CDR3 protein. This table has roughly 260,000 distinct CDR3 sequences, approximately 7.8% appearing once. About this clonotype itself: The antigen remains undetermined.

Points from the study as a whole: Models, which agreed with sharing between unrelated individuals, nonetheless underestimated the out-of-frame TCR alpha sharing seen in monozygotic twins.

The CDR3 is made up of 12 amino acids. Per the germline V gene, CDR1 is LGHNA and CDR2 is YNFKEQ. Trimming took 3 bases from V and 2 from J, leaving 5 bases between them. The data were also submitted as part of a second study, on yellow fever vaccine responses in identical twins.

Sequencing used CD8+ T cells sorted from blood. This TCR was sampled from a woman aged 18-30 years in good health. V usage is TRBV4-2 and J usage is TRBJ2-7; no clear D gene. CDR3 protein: CASSQQTYEQYF. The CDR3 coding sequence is TGTGCCAGCAGCCAGCAGACCTACGAGCAGTACTTC.